This T cell receptor (beta chain) was identified in a study of T cell responses to AZD1222 COVID-19 vaccine. Study as a whole: Samples with a second dose at about 4 or about 12 weeks were pooled together. General observations from the study: It should be noted that donors were predominantly white British and more often female, and clonal diversity was possibly underestimated.

On this clone: Its cognate antigen is unknown.

Here immunoSEQ multiplex PCR was the method, and the copy in TCRdb shows in-frame clones only, minus some. The sample holds roughly 130,000 clones, 70% to 90% seen once. The sample here was peripheral blood, taken on day 0 of AZD1222 vaccination. This receptor was identified in an adult in good health.

The CDR3 region is CASSLNAERGYGYTF. CDR3 coding DNA: TGTGCCAGCAGCTTAAACGCGGAGCGGGGCTATGGCTACACCTTC. This chain connects TRBV7-3 to TRBJ1-2; no reliable D call. Germline V CDR1 and CDR2: SGHTA, FQGTGA. CDR3 length: 15 residues. V shed 1 base and J shed 4 bases, with 13 bases lying between them.